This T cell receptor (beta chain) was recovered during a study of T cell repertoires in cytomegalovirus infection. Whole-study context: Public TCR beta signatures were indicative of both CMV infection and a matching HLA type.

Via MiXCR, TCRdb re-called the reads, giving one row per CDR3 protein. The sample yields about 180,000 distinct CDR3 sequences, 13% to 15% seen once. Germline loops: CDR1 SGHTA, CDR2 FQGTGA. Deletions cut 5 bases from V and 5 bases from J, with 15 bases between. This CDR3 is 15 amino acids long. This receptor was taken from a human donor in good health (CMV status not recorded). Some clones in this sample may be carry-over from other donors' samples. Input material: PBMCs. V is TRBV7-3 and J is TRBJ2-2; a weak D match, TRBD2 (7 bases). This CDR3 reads CASSPRGASTGELFF. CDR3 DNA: TGTGCCAGCAGCCCTCGGGGGGCGAGTACCGGGGAGCTGTTTTTT.